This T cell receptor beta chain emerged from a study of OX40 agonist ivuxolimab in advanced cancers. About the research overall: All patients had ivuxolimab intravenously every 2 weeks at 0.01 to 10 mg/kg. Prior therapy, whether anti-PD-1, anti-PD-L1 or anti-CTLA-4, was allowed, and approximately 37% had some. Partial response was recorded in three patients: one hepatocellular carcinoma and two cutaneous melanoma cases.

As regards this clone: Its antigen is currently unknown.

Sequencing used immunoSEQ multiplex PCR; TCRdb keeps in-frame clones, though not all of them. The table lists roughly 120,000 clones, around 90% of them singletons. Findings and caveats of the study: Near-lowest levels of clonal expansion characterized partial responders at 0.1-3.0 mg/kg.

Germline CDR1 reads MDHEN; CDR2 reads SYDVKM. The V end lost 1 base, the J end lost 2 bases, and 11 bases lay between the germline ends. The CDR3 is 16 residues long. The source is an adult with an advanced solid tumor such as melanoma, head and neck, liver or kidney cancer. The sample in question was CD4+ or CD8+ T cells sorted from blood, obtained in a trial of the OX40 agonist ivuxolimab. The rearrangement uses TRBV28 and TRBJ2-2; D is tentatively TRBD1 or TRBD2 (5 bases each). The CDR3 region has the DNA TGTGCCAGCAGTTTATTTTGGGGGAGCAACACCGGGGAGCTGTTTTTT. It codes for CASSLFWGSNTGELFF. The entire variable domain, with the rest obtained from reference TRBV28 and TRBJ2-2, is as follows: DVKVTQSSRYLVKRTGEKVFLECVQDMDHENMFWYRQDPGLGLRLIYFSYDVKMKEKGDIPEGYSVSREKKERFSLILESASTNQTSMYLCASSLFWGSNTGELFFGEGSRLTVL.